What follows are 8 T cell receptor beta chains derived from one specimen sequenced in a study of regulatory T cells in long-lasting Graves disease (dated by TCRdb to 2020 to 2022). The method behind the library was multiplex PCR. Sequencing was carried out with an Illumina HiSeq 4000. TCR beta libraries were built with iRepertoire HTBI primers and Arm-PCR amplification of CDR3 regions. TCRdb applied fastp at Q25 and MiXCR to the public reads, then kept only in-frame beta chains. Each entry merges the rows of one CDR3 protein and shows their most common DNA and genes. The sample table contains about 470,000 distinct CDR3 sequences; only one count was recorded for around 21% of them. 7.8% of the sample is taken by the ten largest. The meaning of the sample's time point label: persistent/refractory GD, antithyroid drugs over 5 years with positive TRAb. RNA was extracted from PBMCs in TRIzol for both TCR sequencing and RNA sequencing.

The sequences come from peripheral blood mononuclear cells (PBMCs), collected when the disease was refractory, from a patient treated with antithyroid drugs. The receptors were sampled from a female donor with Graves disease.

The table lists this clonotype with a count of one. One base away lies a much larger clone, so this may be a sequencing read error. The chain recombines TRBV5-5 with TRBJ1-5; the D gene is possibly TRBD1 (5 bases). Trimming removed 7 bases at V and 5 bases at J, with 16 bases between. This CDR3 is built from 14 residues. Germline loops: CDR1 SGHKS, CDR2 YYEKEE (reference sequence). This chain's CDR3 is CASGQSRGDQPQHF. The CDR3, as DNA: TGTGCCAGCGGCCAAAGCCGGGGCGATCAGCCCCAGCATTTT.

This clonotype has only a few counts. V is TRBV18 and J is TRBJ2-7, with TRBD1 matching 10 bases. CDR1 and CDR2 from the germline V gene are KGHSH and LQKENI. V lost 3 bases and J lost 5; bases outside the gene matches: 7. This CDR3 region has 15 residues. CDR3 residues: CASSPPGTGEDEQYF. The DNA for the CDR3 is TGTGCCAGCTCACCTCCCGGGACAGGGGAAGACGAGCAGTACTTC. Full variable domain (outside the CDR3, taken from reference TRBV18 and TRBJ2-7): NAGVMQNPRHLVRRRGQEARLRCSPMKGHSHVYWYRQLPEEGLKFMVYLQKENIIDESGMPKERFSAEFPKEGPSILRIQQVVRGDSAAYFCASSPPGTGEDEQYFGPGTRLTVT.

This chain joins TRBV3-1 and TRBJ1-2; D may be TRBD1 (5 bases). Trimming pared 3 bases from V and 3 bases from J, leaving 8 bases between. CDR1 LGHDT and CDR2 YNNKEL come from the germline V gene (reference sequence). The CDR3 is made up of 13 amino acids. CDR3 in amino acids: CASSQGPDYGYTF. The CDR3 DNA is TGTGCCAGCAGCCAGGGGCCAGACTATGGCTACACCTTC.

This chain joins TRBV28 and TRBJ2-1, with TRBD1 matching over 8 bases. The CDR3 totals 14 residues. J gave up 4 bases and V 4 bases, and 3 bases lay outside the gene matches. CDR1 MDHEN and CDR2 SYDVKM come from the germline V gene. The CDR3 region is CASSWGQAYNEQFF. DNA for the CDR3: TGTGCCAGCAGTTGGGGACAGGCGTACAATGAGCAGTTCTTC.

The sample holds many counts of this clonotype. The chain recombines TRBV5-1 with TRBJ2-4, with TRBD2 as a possible D gene (6 bases). Germline V CDR1 and CDR2: SGHRS, YFSETQ. This CDR3 region has 14 residues. Trimming took 2 bases from V and 2 from J, leaving 8 bases between them. CDR3 sequence: CASSFGGTKNIQYF. DNA for the CDR3: TGCGCCAGCAGCTTCGGGGGAACCAAAAACATTCAGTACTTC.

In this sample, this clonotype turned up many times. This chain uses TRBV12-3 or TRBV12-4 with TRBJ2-2; TRBD2 aligns across 10 bases. J gave up 3 bases and V 3 bases, and 4 bases lay outside the gene matches. This CDR3 has 16 amino acids. CDR3 protein: CASSFSSGSYTGELFF. The CDR3 DNA follows: TGTGCCAGCAGTTTTTCTAGCGGGAGCTACACCGGGGAGCTGTTTTTT.

In the case of this clonotype: Since a much larger clone is just one base distant, this may be a read error. CDR3 in DNA: TGTGCCAGCAGTTTTCCCTCGGGCCAGCCCCAGCATTTT. Protein: CASSFPSGQPQHF. The gene calls are TRBV28 and TRBJ1-5, with D unclear. Germline V gene sequence: CDR1 MDHEN, CDR2 SYDVKM. This CDR3 is 13 amino acids long. Trimming removed 3 bases at V and 7 bases at J, with 10 bases between.

The gene calls are TRBV7-3 and TRBJ1-5; possibly TRBD1 for D (5 bases). V was clipped by 5 bases and J by 0 bases, with 26 bases between them. Germline CDR1 is SGHTA and CDR2 is FQGTGA. The CDR3 has 20 residues. CDR3 loop: CASSHLSQVGPIYSNQPQHF. In DNA, the CDR3 is TGTGCCAGCAGCCACCTCTCCCAGGTGGGGCCGATTTATAGCAATCAGCCCCAGCATTTT.